The 24 T cell receptor beta chains presented below share a single source sample, sequenced in a study of CD8 T cells in ankylosing spondylitis. These receptors lack a known antigen. TCRdb fed the 5' RACE reads into MiXCR, producing one record per CDR3 protein. The sample lists some 840,000 distinct CDR3 sequences, 12% occurring once. Study-wide results and limits: Seemingly distinctive of ankylosing spondylitis blood was a TCR beta motif formed by eight highly homologous variants.

Sequencing input: blood, either unsorted or a sorted T cell fraction (not recorded which). The receptor source for this set is a male donor with ankylosing spondylitis.

V usage is TRBV10-3 and J usage is TRBJ2-7; 12 nucleotides match TRBD2. Germline trimming cut 2 bases from V and 2 bases from J; bases unmatched to any gene: 7. Germline CDR1 and CDR2: ENHRY and SYGVKD. CDR3 length: 17 amino acids. CDR3 in amino acids: CAISETSGRYPPYEQYF. The CDR3 nucleotides are TGTGCCATCAGTGAGACTAGCGGGAGGTATCCCCCCTACGAGCAGTACTTC.

This clonotype has at least ten counts. V gene TRBV20-1 combines with J gene TRBJ1-5; tentatively, D is TRBD1 (5 bases). In germline, CDR1 is DFQATT, CDR2 SNEGSKA (reference sequence). V was pared by 3 bases and J by 0 bases, with 9 bases between. This CDR3 has 14 amino acids. CDR3 DNA sequence: TGCAGTGCTAGGGACATTTATAGCAATCAGCCCCAGCATTTT. Amino acid sequence: CSARDIYSNQPQHF.

The V gene is TRBV5-1, the J gene TRBJ1-4; D ambiguous. V was clipped by 0 bases and J by 6 bases, with 12 bases between them. The CDR3 totals 15 residues. The germline V gene has CDR1 SGHRS and CDR2 YFSETQ. The CDR3 DNA sequence: TGCGCCAGCAGCTTGGCCTCGGTCTACGATGAAAAACTGTTTTTT. Encoded protein: CASSLASVYDEKLFF.

This chain joins TRBV18 and TRBJ2-7; D uncertain. V lost 0 bases to trimming and J lost 6 bases, with 9 bases between them. Germline CDR1 KGHSH, CDR2 LQKENI. The CDR3 runs 13 residues. The CDR3, as DNA: TGTGCCAGCTCACCACCGTCAAGGGCCGAGCAGTACTTC. Translation: CASSPPSRAEQYF.

This clonotype was detected many times. The chain uses TRBV2 and TRBJ2-3; the D is unclear. The V gene's germline CDR1 is SNHLY and CDR2 FYNNEI. Trimming stripped 7 bases from V and 0 bases from J, with 8 bases between. The CDR3 runs to 13 residues. Here the CDR3 reads CASNAVSTDTQYF. The CDR3 region has the DNA TGTGCCAGCAACGCAGTAAGCACAGATACGCAGTATTTT.

The CDR3 coding sequence is TGTGCCAGCAGTTTAGCCGGTTGGACGGATGAAGCTTTCTTT. It yields the protein CASSLAGWTDEAFF. The chain employs TRBV12-3 or TRBV12-4 and TRBJ1-1; D remains unclear. Trimming removed 0 bases from V and 7 bases from J, with 12 bases in between. This CDR3 spans 14 amino acids.

This clonotype was counted many times. The chain couples TRBV10-3 to TRBJ2-2; D unclear. There are 15 residues in the CDR3. Trimming stripped 3 bases from V and 4 bases from J, with 12 bases between. Germline V gene sequence: CDR1 ENHRY, CDR2 SYGVKD. The CDR3, as DNA: TGTGCCATCAGTGAAAGGCAGGTCCTCACCGGGGAGCTGTTTTTT. Translation: CAISERQVLTGELFF.

This clonotype was observed many times. This chain connects TRBV10-3 to TRBJ2-2; D is uncertain. The V end was cut by 3 bases, the J end by 13 bases, with 15 bases between. The CDR3 totals 13 residues. The germline V gene encodes CDR1 ENHRY and CDR2 SYGVKD. The CDR3 DNA follows: TGTGCCATCAGTGAACCGGCAAACTTCCGGCTGTTTTTT. This encodes CAISEPANFRLFF.

The V and J genes are TRBV27 and TRBJ1-4; D not certain. The CDR3 spans 13 residues. V was trimmed by 5 bases and J by 4 bases, leaving 8 bases between them. Germline assignment: CDR1 MNHEY and CDR2 SMNVEV (reference sequence). The CDR3 bases are TGTGCCAGCAGTAATCGGATTAATGAAAAACTGTTTTTT. Amino acid sequence: CASSNRINEKLFF. The full variable domain, its missing parts supplied by reference TRBV27 and TRBJ1-4, is EAQVTQNPRYLITVTGKKLTVTCSQNMNHEYMSWYRQDPGLGLRQIYYSMNVEVTDKGDVPEGYKVSRKEKRNFPLILESPSPNQTSLYFCASSNRINEKLFFGSGTQLSVL.

In this sample, this clonotype turned up a few times. The genes are TRBV7-9 and TRBJ1-6; TRBD1 might be the D (5 bases). Germline V lookup: CDR1 SEHNR, CDR2 FQNEAQ (reference sequence). The CDR3 extends over 14 amino acids. With 3 bases removed from V and 6 bases from J, the gap between germline ends came to 9 bases. The CDR3 DNA sequence: TGTGCCAGCAGCTTCGGCGACAGTAATTCACCCCTCCACTTT. This sequence encodes CASSFGDSNSPLHF.

This clonotype was detected a few times. CDR3 bases: TGTGCCAGCAGTTGGCACACCAACATTCAGTACTTC. This codes for CASSWHTNIQYF. The chain recombines TRBV4-2 with TRBJ2-4; D gene unclear. The CDR3 runs 12 residues. Germline V lookup: CDR1 LGHNA, CDR2 YNFKEQ. Trimming took 6 bases from V and 7 from J, leaving 10 bases between them.

This clonotype was seen a few times. The chain recombines TRBV7-9 with TRBJ1-1, with D hard to call. This CDR3 contains 12 residues. CDR1 and CDR2 from the germline V gene are SEHNR and FQNEAQ (reference sequence). V lost 7 bases to trimming and J lost 4 bases, with 10 bases between them. CDR3 coding DNA: TGTGCCAGCAAAAAGGGTGGCACTGAAGCTTTCTTT. Amino acids: CASKKGGTEAFF.

This clonotype occurred many times. The chain joins TRBV20-1 to TRBJ2-5, with D possibly being TRBD1 or TRBD2 (6 bases each). Germline V gene lookup returns CDR1 DFQATT and CDR2 SNEGSKA (reference sequence). V was cut by 3 bases and J by 5 bases, with 13 bases left in between. This CDR3 is 13 amino acids long. The CDR3 protein is CSASPGARETQYF. The CDR3 DNA is TGCAGTGCTAGCCCGGGGGCGAGGGAGACCCAGTACTTC.

This clonotype appeared many times. CDR3 sequence (DNA): TGCAGCGTAGCGACGGTGGGAGGCTACACCTTC. Translated: CSVATVGGYTF. This chain joins TRBV29-1 and TRBJ1-2; D is undetermined. Trimming cost V 6 bases and J 8 bases, with 13 bases left between them. This CDR3 has 11 residues. Germline V CDR1 and CDR2: SQVTM, ANQGSEA.

This clonotype was counted only a few times. The chain combines TRBV7-3 with TRBJ2-1; D is unresolved. Germline values: CDR1 SGHTA, CDR2 FQGTGA. Trimming took off 0 bases at V and 0 bases at J, with 12 bases between the two ends. This CDR3 spans 17 amino acids. The CDR3 coding sequence is TGTGCCAGCAGCTTAACGGGTCGTCAGAGCTCCTACAATGAGCAGTTCTTC. As protein: CASSLTGRQSSYNEQFF. Using reference TRBV7-3 and TRBJ2-1 for the parts outside the CDR3, the full variable domain is GAGVSQTPSNKVTEKGKYVELRCDPISGHTALYWYRQSLGQGPEFLIYFQGTGAADDSGLPNDRFFAVRPEGSVSTLKIQRTERGDSAVYLCASSLTGRQSSYNEQFFGPGTRLTVL.

The chain couples TRBV4-1 to TRBJ2-4; TRBD2 might be the D (7 bases). The V end lost 4 bases, the J end lost 5 bases, and 12 bases lay between the germline ends. There are 14 residues in the CDR3. The germline CDR1 and CDR2 sequences are MGHRA and YSYEKL. CDR3 sequence: CASSRGGFENIQYF. The CDR3 nucleotides read TGCGCCAGCAGCCGGGGGGGCTTCGAAAACATTCAGTACTTC.

This clonotype was counted only a few times. The rearrangement uses TRBV20-1 and TRBJ2-7, with D tentatively TRBD2 (5 bases). This CDR3 spans 12 amino acids. Germline V CDR1 and CDR2: DFQATT, SNEGSKA (reference sequence). V was pared by 3 bases and J by 4 bases, with 10 bases between. The CDR3 coding sequence is TGCAGTGCTAGCGGGATCGTTTACGAGCAGTACTTC. Translated, it gives CSASGIVYEQYF.

V gene TRBV7-8 combines with J gene TRBJ1-4; tentatively, D is TRBD1 (5 bases). V was clipped by 4 bases and J by 8 bases, with 11 bases between them. Germline V gene sequence: CDR1 SGHVS, CDR2 FQNEAQ. CDR3 length: 13 amino acids. The CDR3 region has the DNA TGTGCCAGCAGCTCCATGGGGGGGGAAAAACTGTTTTTT. It is translated as CASSSMGGEKLFF.

The genes are TRBV5-4 and TRBJ1-5; D call uncertain. The CDR3 consists of 14 residues. Germline values: CDR1 SGHNT, CDR2 YYREEE (reference sequence). V lost 4 bases to trimming and J lost 0 bases, with 8 bases between them. The CDR3 coding sequence is TGTGCCAGCAGCGTCGACCTTAGCAATCAGCCCCAGCATTTT. It encodes CASSVDLSNQPQHF.

This clonotype was observed a few times. This sequence joins TRBV4-3 and TRBJ1-4; no firm D call. This CDR3 region has 14 residues. The germline V gene has CDR1 LGHNA and CDR2 YSLEER. V lost 0 bases, J lost 6 bases, and 8 bases lay in between. CDR3 loop: CASSQDYVHEKLFF. Written as DNA, the CDR3 is TGCGCCAGCAGCCAAGACTACGTACATGAAAAACTGTTTTTT.

In this sample, this clonotype turned up a few times. The V and J genes are TRBV7-6 and TRBJ2-2, with 8 bases that match TRBD2. This CDR3 contains 14 residues. V was clipped by 4 bases and J by 5 bases; unmatched bases: 3. Germline V gene lookup returns CDR1 SGHVS and CDR2 FNYEAQ. The CDR3 sequence: CASSSIAGTGELFF. The CDR3 bases are TGTGCCAGCAGCTCGATAGCGGGAACCGGGGAGCTGTTTTTT.

This chain links TRBV27 with TRBJ2-4; 8 nucleotides align to TRBD2. The CDR3 contains 15 residues. Germline V lookup: CDR1 MNHEY, CDR2 SMNVEV (reference sequence). Losses at the gene ends were 2 bases for V and 0 bases for J; bases not matched to a gene: 0. The CDR3 region is CASSLLAGAKNIQYF. The CDR3 DNA reads as TGTGCCAGCAGTTTACTAGCGGGAGCCAAAAACATTCAGTACTTC.

This clonotype was seen more than once but under ten times. The rearrangement uses TRBV20-1 and TRBJ2-2; tentatively, D is TRBD2 (6 bases). V lost 5 bases and J 4 bases, leaving 14 bases between the germline ends. The CDR3 is 14 residues long. The germline CDR1 and CDR2 sequences are DFQATT and SNEGSKA (reference sequence). The CDR3 region is CSAPRGGVTGELFF. In DNA form, the CDR3 reads TGCAGTGCTCCAAGAGGAGGGGTCACCGGGGAGCTGTTTTTT.

The V and J genes are TRBV27 and TRBJ2-1, with TRBD2 identical over 8 bases. There are 17 residues in the CDR3. The germline gives CDR1 MNHEY, CDR2 SMNVEV (reference sequence). Trimming took 8 bases from V and 0 from J; bases not matched to a gene: 12. The CDR3 coding sequence is TGTGCCAGCTCCAGAAGGGGAAGCGGGAGCTCCTACAATGAGCAGTTCTTC. Amino acids: CASSRRGSGSSYNEQFF.